The 10 T cell receptor beta chains reported below all come from one sample, sequenced in a study of T cell clonality in common variable immunodeficiency. Whole-study results and caveats: Reportedly, TCR beta sequences from common variable immunodeficiency showed fewer deletions and N-nucleotide insertions.

The method was immunoSEQ multiplex PCR; TCRdb's version includes in-frame clones alone and lacks a portion of them. Listed for the sample are over 15,000 clones, none seen a single time. Their cognate antigens are unknown. What was sequenced was peripheral blood mononuclear cells. These receptors originate from a human donor with common variable immunodeficiency.

There are a few counts of this clone. The DNA ends 3 residues before the CDR3 does, and the rest of the CDR3 is filled in from the germline J gene. The chain joins TRBV6-2 or TRBV6-3 to TRBJ2-7, with 12 bases matching TRBD2. After removal of 4 bases from V and 5 bases from J, the junction contained 12 bases not matched to a gene. The V gene's germline CDR1 is MNHEY and CDR2 SVGEGT. CDR3 length: 17 amino acids. Incomplete CDR3 DNA: TGTGCCAGCAGTTGGTCACTAGCGGGGGGCCCGAGGGACGAG. Protein product: CASSWSLAGGPRDE. The complete CDR3 reads CASSWSLAGGPRDEQYF.

About this clone itself: The read ends 3 residues early relative to the CDR3; the germline J gene fills the gap. The V call is TRBV7-9, the J call TRBJ2-7, with TRBD1 matching over 7 bases. V lost 5 bases and J lost 6; bases outside the gene matches: 10. Per germline, CDR1 SEHNR and CDR2 FQNEAQ (reference sequence). The CDR3 is made up of 14 amino acids. The sequenced part of the CDR3 DNA is TGTGCCAGCAGCCAGACAGGGTCCACAAGCGAG. Amino acid sequence: CASSQTGSTSE. The CDR3, in full, reads CASSQTGSTSEQYF.

This clone was observed a few times. With the read ending 3 residues before the CDR3 end, the germline J gene is used to fill in that end. This chain uses TRBV6-2 or TRBV6-3 with TRBJ2-7, with D unclear. Germline loops: CDR1 MNHEY, CDR2 SVGEGT. The CDR3 sequence is 14 residues long. V lost 5 bases to trimming and J lost 0 bases, with 11 bases between them. The DNA read from the CDR3 is TGTGCCAGCAGTGCGCAAGTAACCTCCTACGAG. It encodes CASSAQVTSYE. The full CDR3 sequence reads CASSAQVTSYEQYF.

This clone appeared many times. The CDR3 goes on 3 residues after the read ends, and that part is filled in from the germline J gene. V usage is TRBV20-1 and J usage is TRBJ1-4, with 10 bases that match TRBD1. Germline V gene lookup returns CDR1 DFQATT and CDR2 SNEGSKA (reference sequence). V dropped 5 bases and J dropped 8; count of bases not matched to a gene: 5. The CDR3 length is 13 residues. The chain's CDR3 is CSAADRGLEKLFF. Partial CDR3 DNA: TGCAGTGCTGCTGACAGGGGGCTCGAAAAA.

Regarding this clone: The sequence runs out 3 residues before the end of the CDR3; the remainder is reconstructed from the germline J gene. The J gene is TRBJ1-4, the V gene TRBV2; TRBD1 matches 9 bases. This CDR3 is 17 amino acids long. Trimming removed 8 bases from V and 3 bases from J; junction bases left unmatched: 13. Germline-derived CDR1 and CDR2 are SNHLY and FYNNEI. CDR3 protein: CASLTGTGHIANEKLFF. The DNA read from the CDR3 is TGTGCCAGCCTGACCGGGACAGGGCATATAGCTAATGAAAAA.

This clone was seen many times. The read terminates 3 residues ahead of where the CDR3 ends, so the germline J gene completes it. This chain joins TRBV30 and TRBJ1-6; 9 bases agree with TRBD1. V lost 7 bases and J lost 12; bases outside the gene matches: 7. The length of the CDR3 is 12 residues. The germline V gene encodes CDR1 GTSNPN and CDR2 SVGIG (reference sequence). The DNA read from the CDR3 is TGTGCCTCGGGGACAGGGTTCAGACCC. This encodes CASGTGFRP. The whole CDR3 region reads CASGTGFRPLHF.

On this clone: The observed sequence ends 3 residues before the CDR3 terminus, with the missing tail filled in from the germline J gene. This chain uses TRBV7-2 with TRBJ1-1; no clear D gene. Germline V gene lookup returns CDR1 SGHTA and CDR2 FQGNSA. The CDR3 is 13 amino acids. The covered CDR3 bases are TGTGCCAGCAGCTTAGTGGTCTTGGGCGAA. The encoded protein is CASSLVVLGE. The full CDR3 reads CASSLVVLGEAFF.

Details on this clone: Sequencing ends 3 residues short of the CDR3 end; the germline J gene provides the rest. The genes are TRBV7-2 and TRBJ1-2; D uncertain. This CDR3 is built from 12 residues. Germline V lookup: CDR1 SGHTA, CDR2 FQGNSA. Trimming took 1 base from V and 6 from J, leaving 6 bases between them. Incomplete CDR3 DNA: TGTGCCAGCAGCTTAGACAGAAATGGC. Amino acid sequence: CASSLDRNG. The whole CDR3 region reads CASSLDRNGYTF.

The table lists this clone with a few counts. Sequencing ends 3 residues short of the CDR3 end; the germline J gene provides the rest. The chain links TRBV18 to TRBJ1-1; 10 bases fit TRBD1. Trimming removed 6 bases from V and 4 bases from J; junction bases left unmatched: 11. The CDR3 runs 16 residues. Germline assignment: CDR1 KGHSH and CDR2 LQKENI. CDR3 protein: CASSQYRDRGSTEAFF. The sequenced CDR3 bases are TGTGCCAGCTCTCAATACCGGGACAGGGGATCCACTGAA.

About this clone itself: The missing CDR3 end, 3 residues past where the read stops, is filled in from the germline J gene. This chain connects TRBV2 to TRBJ1-6; the match to TRBD1 covers 8 bases. V was pared by 7 bases and J by 8 bases, with 7 bases of the junction left unmatched. The CDR3 sequence is 14 residues long. Per the germline V gene, CDR1 is SNHLY and CDR2 is FYNNEI. CDR3 residues: CASTNWDRYSPLHF. CDR3 DNA, as far as it was read: TGTGCCAGCACCAACTGGGACAGGTATTCACCC.